These T cell receptor beta chains were read from a single sample in a study of shared clonotypes between healthy human individuals. Repertoires were generated with immunoSEQ multiplex PCR, while TCRdb's copy carries only in-frame clones and drops some. The data hold under 1 million clones, with around 93% observed a single time. Sequencing was performed on naive CD8+ T cells sorted from blood. These TCRs come from a man aged 25 to 40 in good health. Both conserved end residues are trimmed from each CDR3. A row's size may be missing; if present it is once, few, many or a size class.

j_gene: TRBJ2-7
v_gene: TRBV5-1
abundance: -
CDR3aa: ASSLKGWGLSSYEQY

j_gene: TRBJ1-2
v_gene: TRBV27
abundance: -
CDR3aa: ASSLSGGYHGYT

j_gene: TRBJ2-5
v_gene: TRBV2
abundance: -
CDR3aa: ASSEYAWDRGRETQY

j_gene: TRBJ2-3
v_gene: TRBV15
abundance: once
CDR3aa: ATSRDPSTDTQY

j_gene: TRBJ2-3
v_gene: TRBV27
abundance: once
CDR3aa: ASSMDSRTDTQY

j_gene: TRBJ2-1
v_gene: TRBV7-6
abundance: -
CDR3aa: ASSLRTSGRGNEQF

j_gene: TRBJ1-1
v_gene: TRBV4-1
abundance: -
CDR3aa: ASSQGTQGIFMTF

j_gene: TRBJ1-1
v_gene: TRBV6-5
abundance: -
CDR3aa: ASRRENTEAF

j_gene: TRBJ2-1
v_gene: TRBV11-2
abundance: -
CDR3aa: ASSRQTEAYNEQF

j_gene: TRBJ2-3
v_gene: TRBV4-3
abundance: -
CDR3aa: ASSPTGRTDTQY

j_gene: TRBJ2-1
v_gene: TRBV27
abundance: -
CDR3aa: ASSSGLAFPGKQF

j_gene: TRBJ1-4
v_gene: TRBV4-1
abundance: once
CDR3aa: ASSHLPGQGAEKLF